The present TCR beta chain was sequenced within a study of blood T cell repertoires in COVID-19. As for the study in general: The United States, Italy and Spain were the sources of the acute and convalescent COVID-19 samples.

CDR3 length: 13 amino acids. V lost 4 bases and J 3 bases, leaving 10 bases between the germline ends. Germline V gene data show CDR1 as SGHTA and CDR2 as FQGTGA. The protocol was immunoSEQ multiplex PCR, while the TCRdb copy is restricted to in-frame clones and leaves out a portion. The data show about 200,000 clones, with roughly 77% seen just once and roughly 5.7% held by the top ten. The sample was peripheral blood. The clonotype originates from a woman in her thirties or forties with COVID-19, enrolled during active disease. The chain combines TRBV7-3 with TRBJ2-7; possible D gene TRBD1, 6 bases. For the CDR3, the DNA is TGTGCCAGCAGCTCGACACAGGGCTACGAGCAGTACTTC. Its translation is CASSSTQGYEQYF. The full variable domain, completed using reference TRBV7-3 and TRBJ2-7, is GAGVSQTPSNKVTEKGKYVELRCDPISGHTALYWYRQSLGQGPEFLIYFQGTGAADDSGLPNDRFFAVRPEGSVSTLKIQRTERGDSAVYLCASSSTQGYEQYFGPGTRLTVT.